One T cell receptor beta chain is described in this entry. The data were taken from a study of beta chain features in type 1 diabetes. The entirety of the isolated RNA underwent reverse transcription, so expressed TCRB transcripts were sequenced. Sequenced naive, central memory and regulatory T cell samples produced an average of approximately 3.5 million reads. Assay used: immunoSEQ multiplex PCR; TCRdb lists only in-frame clones, some missing. The sample records under 950,000 clones, 15% to 20% being singletons. Germline loops: CDR1 MNHNY, CDR2 SVGAGI (reference sequence). The CDR3 has 13 amino acids. The ends lost 6 bases at V and 4 bases at J; junction bases unmatched: 5. Only one heparinised blood draw was taken per donor, and its volume averaged approximately 0.11 L.

The gene calls are TRBV6-6 and TRBJ1-2, with 7 positions matching TRBD1. The receptor was derived from a woman under 30 in good health. The sample comprised naive CD4+ T cells from blood. Here the CDR3 reads CASSEQGLYGYTF. DNA for the CDR3: TGTGCCAGCAGCGAACAGGGGCTCTATGGCTACACCTTC.